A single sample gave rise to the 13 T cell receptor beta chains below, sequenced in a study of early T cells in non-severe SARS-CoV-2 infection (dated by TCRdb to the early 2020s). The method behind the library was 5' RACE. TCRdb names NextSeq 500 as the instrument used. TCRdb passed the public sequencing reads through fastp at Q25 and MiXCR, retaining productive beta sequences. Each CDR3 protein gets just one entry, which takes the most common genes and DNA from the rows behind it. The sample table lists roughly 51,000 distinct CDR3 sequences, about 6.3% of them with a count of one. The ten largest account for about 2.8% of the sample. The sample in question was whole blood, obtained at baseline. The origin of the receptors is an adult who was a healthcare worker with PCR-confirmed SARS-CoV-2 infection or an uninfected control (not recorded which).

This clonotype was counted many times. The CDR3 is CASSPNLGDEPQHF. CDR3 nucleotide sequence: TGTGCCAGCTCACCTAACTTGGGAGACGAGCCCCAGCATTTT. The chain joins TRBV18 to TRBJ1-5; D gene uncertain. Germline V gene data show CDR1 as KGHSH and CDR2 as LQKENI. V was clipped by 3 bases and J by 8 bases, with 14 bases between them. This CDR3 has 14 amino acids.

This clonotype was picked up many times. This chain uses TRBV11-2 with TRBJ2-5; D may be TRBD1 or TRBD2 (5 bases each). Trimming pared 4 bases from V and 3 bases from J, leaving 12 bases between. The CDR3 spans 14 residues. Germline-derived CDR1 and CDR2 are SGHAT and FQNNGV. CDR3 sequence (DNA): TGTGCCAGCAGCTCGTTGGGACCGGAAGAGACCCAGTACTTC. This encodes CASSSLGPEETQYF.

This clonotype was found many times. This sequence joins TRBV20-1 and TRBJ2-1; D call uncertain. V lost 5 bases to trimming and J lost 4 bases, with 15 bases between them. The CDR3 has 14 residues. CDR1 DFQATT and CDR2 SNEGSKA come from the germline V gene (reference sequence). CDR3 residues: CSAPDDLGYNEQFF. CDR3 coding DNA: TGCAGTGCTCCGGATGACCTCGGATACAATGAGCAGTTCTTC.

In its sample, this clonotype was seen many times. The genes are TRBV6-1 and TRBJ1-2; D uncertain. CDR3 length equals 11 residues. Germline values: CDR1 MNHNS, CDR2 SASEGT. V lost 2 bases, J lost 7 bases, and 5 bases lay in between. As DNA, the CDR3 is TGTGCCAGCAGTGAAATTCTTGGCTACACCTTC. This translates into CASSEILGYTF.

The CDR3 region is CASSQGQGQMNTEAFF. In DNA, the CDR3 is TGCGCCAGCAGCCAAGGGCAGGGGCAGATGAACACTGAAGCTTTCTTT. The chain recombines TRBV4-1 with TRBJ1-1; D is possibly TRBD1 (6 bases). This CDR3 is 16 amino acids long. Deletions cut 1 base from V and 0 bases from J, with 12 bases between. Germline CDR1 reads MGHRA; CDR2 reads YSYEKL.

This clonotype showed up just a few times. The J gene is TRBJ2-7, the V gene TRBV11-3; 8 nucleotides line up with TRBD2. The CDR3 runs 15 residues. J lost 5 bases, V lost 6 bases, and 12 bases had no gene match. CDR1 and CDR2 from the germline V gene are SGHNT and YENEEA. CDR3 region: CASSKRSGVRDEQYF. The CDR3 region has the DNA TGTGCCAGCAGTAAACGTAGCGGGGTTCGGGACGAGCAGTACTTC.

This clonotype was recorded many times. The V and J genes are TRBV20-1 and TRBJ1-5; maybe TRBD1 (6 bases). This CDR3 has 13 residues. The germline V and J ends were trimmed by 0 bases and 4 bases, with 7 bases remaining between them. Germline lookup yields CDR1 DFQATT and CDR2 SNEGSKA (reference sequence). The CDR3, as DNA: TGCAGTGCTAGAGAGGACAGTAATCAGCCCCAGCATTTT. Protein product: CSAREDSNQPQHF.

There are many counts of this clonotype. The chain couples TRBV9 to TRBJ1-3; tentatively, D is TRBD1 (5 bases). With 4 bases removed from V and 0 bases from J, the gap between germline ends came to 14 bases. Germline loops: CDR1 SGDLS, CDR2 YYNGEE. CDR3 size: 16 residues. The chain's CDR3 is CASSPSRGPSGNTIYF. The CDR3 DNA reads TGTGCCAGCAGCCCAAGTCGGGGACCCTCTGGAAACACCATATATTTT. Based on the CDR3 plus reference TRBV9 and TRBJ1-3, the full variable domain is DSGVTQTPKHLITATGQRVTLRCSPRSGDLSVYWYQQSLDQGLQFLIQYYNGEERAKGNILERFSAQQFPDLHSELNLSSLELGDSALYFCASSPSRGPSGNTIYFGEGSWLTVV.

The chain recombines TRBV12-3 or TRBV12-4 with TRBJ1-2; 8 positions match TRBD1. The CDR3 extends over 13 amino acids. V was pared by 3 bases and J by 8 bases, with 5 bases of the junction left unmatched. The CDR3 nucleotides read TGTGCCAGCAGTTTCCAGGGGGCACGGGGCTACACCTTC. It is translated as CASSFQGARGYTF.

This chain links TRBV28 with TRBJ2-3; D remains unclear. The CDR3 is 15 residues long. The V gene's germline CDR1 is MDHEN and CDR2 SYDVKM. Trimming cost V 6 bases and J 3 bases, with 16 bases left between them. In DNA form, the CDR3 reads TGTGCCAGCAGCCATTACGGCAAACAAACAGATACGCAGTATTTT. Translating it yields CASSHYGKQTDTQYF.

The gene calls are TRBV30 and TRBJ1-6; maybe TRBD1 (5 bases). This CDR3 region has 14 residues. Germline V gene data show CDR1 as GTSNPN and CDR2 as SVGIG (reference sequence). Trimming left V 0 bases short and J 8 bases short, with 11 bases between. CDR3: CAWSVRGPDSPLHF. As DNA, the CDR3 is TGTGCCTGGAGTGTTAGGGGTCCTGATTCACCCCTCCACTTT.

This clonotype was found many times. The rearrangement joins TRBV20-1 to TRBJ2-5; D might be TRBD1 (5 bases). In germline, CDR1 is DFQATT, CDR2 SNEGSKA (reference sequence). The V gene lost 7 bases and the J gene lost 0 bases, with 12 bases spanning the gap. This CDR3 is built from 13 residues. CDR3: CSETKGDQETQYF. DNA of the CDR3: TGCAGTGAGACGAAAGGGGACCAAGAGACCCAGTACTTC.

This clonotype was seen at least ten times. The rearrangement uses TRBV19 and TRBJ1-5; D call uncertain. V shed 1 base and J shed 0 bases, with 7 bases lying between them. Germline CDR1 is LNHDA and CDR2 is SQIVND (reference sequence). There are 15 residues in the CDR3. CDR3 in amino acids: CASSIVADSNQPQHF. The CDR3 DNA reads TGTGCCAGTAGTATAGTGGCGGATAGCAATCAGCCCCAGCATTTT.